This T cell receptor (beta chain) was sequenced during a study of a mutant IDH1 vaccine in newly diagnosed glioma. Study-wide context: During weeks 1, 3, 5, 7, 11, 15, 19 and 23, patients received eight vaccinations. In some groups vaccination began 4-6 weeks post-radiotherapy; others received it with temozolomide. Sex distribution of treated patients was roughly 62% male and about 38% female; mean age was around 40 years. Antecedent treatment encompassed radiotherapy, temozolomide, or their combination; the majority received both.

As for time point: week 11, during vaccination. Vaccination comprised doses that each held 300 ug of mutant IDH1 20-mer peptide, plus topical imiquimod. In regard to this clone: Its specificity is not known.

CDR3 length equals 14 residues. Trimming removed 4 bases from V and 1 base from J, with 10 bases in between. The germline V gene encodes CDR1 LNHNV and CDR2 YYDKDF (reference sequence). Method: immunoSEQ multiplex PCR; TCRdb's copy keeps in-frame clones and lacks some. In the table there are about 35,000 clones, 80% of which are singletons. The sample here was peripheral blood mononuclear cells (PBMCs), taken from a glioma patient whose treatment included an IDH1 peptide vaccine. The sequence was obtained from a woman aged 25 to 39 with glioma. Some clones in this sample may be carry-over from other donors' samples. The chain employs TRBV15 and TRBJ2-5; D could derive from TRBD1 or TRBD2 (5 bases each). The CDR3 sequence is CATSTGTSQETQYF. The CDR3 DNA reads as TGTGCCACCAGCACCGGGACCAGCCAAGAGACCCAGTACTTC.